These 4 T cell receptor beta chains share one sample of origin, sequenced in a study of blood T cell repertoires in COVID-19. The protocol was immunoSEQ multiplex PCR, while the TCRdb copy is restricted to in-frame clones and leaves out a portion. In the table there are tens of thousands of clones, 65% to 90% of which are singletons. The specimen sequenced was peripheral blood. These receptor sequences come from a woman older than 75 with active or convalescent COVID-19.

The genes are TRBV12-3 or TRBV12-4 and TRBJ2-7; D is uncertain. CDR3 length: 13 residues. Trimming removed 5 bases at V and 2 bases at J, with 10 bases between. This CDR3 reads CASSPGFPYEQYF. The CDR3 DNA reads TGTGCCAGCAGTCCCGGGTTCCCCTACGAGCAGTACTTC.

The chain carries TRBV6-5 and TRBJ2-7, with a tentative D call TRBD1 (5 bases). The CDR3 covers 13 residues. Germline assignment: CDR1 MNHEY and CDR2 SVGAGI. V was trimmed by 0 bases and J by 5 bases, leaving 8 bases between them. The CDR3: CASSYSGRDEQYF. For the CDR3, the DNA is TGTGCCAGCAGTTACTCAGGCAGGGACGAGCAGTACTTC.

This chain uses TRBV3-1 (or the pseudogene TRBV3-2) with TRBJ1-3; 7 bases match TRBD1. CDR1 and CDR2 from the germline V gene are LGHDT and YNNKEL (reference sequence). With 3 bases clipped from V and 4 bases from J, the junction kept 9 bases outside the gene matches. The CDR3 totals 16 residues. The CDR3 sequence: CASSHPGTVAGNTIYF. In DNA form, the CDR3 reads TGTGCCAGCAGCCACCCCGGGACAGTTGCCGGAAACACCATATATTTT.

The V call is TRBV15, the J call TRBJ1-5, with D uncertain. The V and J ends lost 1 base and 7 bases respectively, with 14 bases between them. The CDR3 totals 15 residues. CDR1 is LNHNV and CDR2 is YYDKDF in the germline V gene (reference sequence). This chain's CDR3 is CATSRGSYPGQPQHF. Here the CDR3 DNA reads TGTGCCACCAGCAGAGGTAGCTATCCGGGGCAGCCCCAGCATTTT.